These 14 T cell receptor beta chains were all obtained from the same sample, sequenced in a study of T cells in localized non-small cell lung cancer. Profiled with immunoSEQ multiplex PCR; TCRdb holds only in-frame clones, not every one. Among about 48,000 clones listed, around three quarters were seen once. The sequenced sample was peripheral blood, obtained before any cancer treatment. Receptors were obtained from a man aged 40 to 70 with stage I squamous cell lung carcinoma.

This chain joins TRBV7-2 and TRBJ2-5; no clear D gene. V shed 8 bases and J shed 4 bases, with 17 bases lying between them. This CDR3 region has 14 residues. The germline CDR1 and CDR2 sequences are SGHTA and FQGNSA. CDR3 nucleotide sequence: TGTGCCAGCCGCAAACAAACGACCGGAGAGACCCAGTACTTC. It codes for CASRKQTTGETQYF.

The chain is built from TRBV18 and TRBJ1-6; 9 bases line up with TRBD1. CDR3 length: 17 amino acids. Germline-derived CDR1 and CDR2 are KGHSH and LQKENI. V shed 4 bases and J 6 bases; nucleotides not matched to a gene: 10. CDR3 sequence (DNA): TGTGCCAGCTCACGAACAGGGGGCCTAAGTCCTAATTCACCCCTCCACTTT. Translated: CASSRTGGLSPNSPLHF.

The chain combines TRBV28 with TRBJ2-1, with a tentative D call TRBD2 (6 bases). This CDR3 is 15 amino acids long. V shed 2 bases and J shed 8 bases, with 16 bases lying between them. Germline loops: CDR1 MDHEN, CDR2 SYDVKM. The CDR3 sequence is CASSLGSDYSDEQFF. In DNA form, the CDR3 reads TGTGCCAGCAGTTTAGGTTCGGACTATAGCGATGAGCAGTTCTTC.

This clone came up a few times. The chain couples TRBV6-1 to TRBJ1-5; D is uncertain. CDR3 length: 13 residues. The V gene's germline CDR1 is MNHNS and CDR2 SASEGT. Trimming left V 7 bases short and J 4 bases short, with 11 bases between. Here the CDR3 DNA reads TGTGCCAGCACCATGGACGGGAATCAGCCCCAGCATTTT. This codes for CASTMDGNQPQHF.

This clone was detected only a few times. V gene TRBV2 combines with J gene TRBJ1-1; no clear D. The CDR3 is 18 amino acids. V gave up 6 bases and J gave up 1 base, with 24 bases separating them. Germline V gene lookup returns CDR1 SNHLY and CDR2 FYNNEI. The DNA for the CDR3 is TGTGCCAGCAGAGACCCCTCAGCTTTCTTTATCCAGAACACTGAAGCTTTCTTT. It yields the protein CASRDPSAFFIQNTEAFF.

V and J are TRBV9 and TRBJ2-5; 12 nucleotides match TRBD2. CDR3 length: 16 residues. Trimming removed 0 bases from V and 4 bases from J; junction bases left unmatched: 4. The germline V gene has CDR1 SGDLS and CDR2 YYNGEE. CDR3 nucleotides: TGTGCCAGCAGCGTAGGGACTAGCGGGGTTGCAGAGACCCAGTACTTC. Its translation is CASSVGTSGVAETQYF.

This clone was seen a handful of times. The rearrangement joins TRBV6-5 to TRBJ1-1; unclear D gene. V was pared by 0 bases and J by 1 base, with 9 bases between. CDR3 length equals 15 residues. Germline V gene data show CDR1 as MNHEY and CDR2 as SVGAGI. CDR3 sequence reads: CASSYSRSSNTEAFF. In DNA form, the CDR3 reads TGTGCCAGCAGTTACTCACGGTCGTCGAACACTGAAGCTTTCTTT.

This clone was seen more than once but under ten times. The chain uses TRBV19 and TRBJ2-7; the D gene is possibly TRBD2 (5 bases). Germline CDR1 and CDR2: LNHDA and SQIVND (reference sequence). CDR3 length equals 11 residues. V was clipped by 9 bases and J by 0 bases, with 6 bases between them. The CDR3 nucleotides read TGTGCCAGCGGGGTCTCCTACGAGCAGTACTTC. Translation: CASGVSYEQYF. Supplemented by reference TRBV19 and TRBJ2-7, the full variable domain reads DGGITQSPKYLFRKEGQNVTLSCEQNLNHDAMYWYRQDPGQGLRLIYYSQIVNDFQKGDIAEGYSVSREKKESFPLTVTSAQKNPTAFYLCASGVSYEQYFGPGTRLTVT.

The chain links TRBV6-5 to TRBJ2-6; D may be TRBD1 (6 bases). Germline lookup yields CDR1 MNHEY and CDR2 SVGAGI. This CDR3 comprises 15 residues. V was clipped by 4 bases and J by 2 bases, with 9 bases between them. CDR3 amino acids: CASSLGQTGANVLTF. In DNA form, the CDR3 reads TGTGCCAGCAGTTTAGGACAGACTGGGGCCAACGTCCTGACTTTC.

The V call is TRBV7-9, the J call TRBJ2-2, with D possibly matching TRBD1 (5 bases). The CDR3 covers 10 residues. From germline, CDR1 is SEHNR and CDR2 FQNEAQ (reference sequence). The CDR3 region is CAWGGGELFF. CDR3 DNA sequence: TGTGCTTGGGGCGGCGGGGAGCTGTTTTTT.

The V call is TRBV4-3, the J call TRBJ2-1; TRBD2 matches 11 bases. The J segment lost 4 bases and the V segment lost 1 base, leaving 3 bases of the junction unmatched. Germline V gene sequence: CDR1 LGHNA, CDR2 YSLEER. The CDR3 contains 16 residues. CDR3 DNA: TGCGCCAGCAGCCAAGGGACTAGCGGGCCGTACAATGAGCAGTTCTTC. Protein sequence: CASSQGTSGPYNEQFF.

The chain has TRBV5-1 and TRBJ1-1; 7 nucleotides align to TRBD1. V shed 4 bases, J shed 0 bases, and the junction held 9 bases outside the gene matches. CDR1 SGHRS and CDR2 YFSETQ come from the germline V gene. This CDR3 is 16 amino acids long. CDR3 sequence reads: CASSPRGTVMNTEAFF. The CDR3, as DNA: TGCGCCAGCAGCCCAAGGGGGACAGTTATGAACACTGAAGCTTTCTTT.

This chain links TRBV6-5 with TRBJ2-2; TRBD1 might be the D (5 bases). With 8 bases removed from V and 6 bases from J, the gap between germline ends came to 16 bases. The germline V gene has CDR1 MNHEY and CDR2 SVGAGI. This CDR3 is built from 14 residues. The chain's CDR3 is CASHRGFDSGELFF. CDR3 coding DNA: TGTGCCAGCCATAGGGGTTTTGACTCCGGGGAGCTGTTTTTT.

The chain is built from TRBV6-6 and TRBJ2-3; D ambiguous. The CDR3 spans 12 residues. Germline V gene data show CDR1 as MNHNY and CDR2 as SVGAGI (reference sequence). Trimming stripped 1 base from V and 7 bases from J, with 6 bases between. The DNA for the CDR3 is TGTGCCAGCAGTTACTTAGTAAATACGCAGTATTTT. It yields the protein CASSYLVNTQYF.